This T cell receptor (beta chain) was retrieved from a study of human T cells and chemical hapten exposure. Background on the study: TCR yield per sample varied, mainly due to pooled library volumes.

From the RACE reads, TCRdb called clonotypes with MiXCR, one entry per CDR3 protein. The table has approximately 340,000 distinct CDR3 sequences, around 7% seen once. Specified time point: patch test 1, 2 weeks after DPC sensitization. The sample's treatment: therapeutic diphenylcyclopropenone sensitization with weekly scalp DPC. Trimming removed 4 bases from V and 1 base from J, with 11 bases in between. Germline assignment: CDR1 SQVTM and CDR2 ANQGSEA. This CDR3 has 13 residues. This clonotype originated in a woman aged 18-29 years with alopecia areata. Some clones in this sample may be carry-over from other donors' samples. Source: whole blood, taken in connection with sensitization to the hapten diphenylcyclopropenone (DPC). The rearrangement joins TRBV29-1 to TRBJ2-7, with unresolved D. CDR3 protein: CSVAAQVSYEQYF. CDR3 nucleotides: TGCAGCGTTGCCGCGCAGGTGTCCTACGAGCAGTACTTC.